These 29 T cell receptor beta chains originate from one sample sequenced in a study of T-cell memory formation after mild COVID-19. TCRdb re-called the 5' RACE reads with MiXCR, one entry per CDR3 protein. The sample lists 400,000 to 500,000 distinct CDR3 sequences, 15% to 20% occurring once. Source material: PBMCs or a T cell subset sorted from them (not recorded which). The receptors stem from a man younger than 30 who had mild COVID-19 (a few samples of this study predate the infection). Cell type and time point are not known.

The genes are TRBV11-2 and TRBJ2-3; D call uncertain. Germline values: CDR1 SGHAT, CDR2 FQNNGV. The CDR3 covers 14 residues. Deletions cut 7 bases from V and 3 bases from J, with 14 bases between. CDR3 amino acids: CASTRPPSTDTQYF. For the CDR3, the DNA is TGTGCCAGCACCCGACCTCCCTCAACAGATACGCAGTATTTT.

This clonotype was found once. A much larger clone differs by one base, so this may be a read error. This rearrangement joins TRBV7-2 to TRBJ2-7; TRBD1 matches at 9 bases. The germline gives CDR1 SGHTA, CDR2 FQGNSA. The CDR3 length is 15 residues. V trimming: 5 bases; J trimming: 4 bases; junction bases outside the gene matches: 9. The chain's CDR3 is CASSPWTGVWYEQYF. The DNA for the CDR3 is TGTGCCAGCAGCCCATGGACAGGGGTTTGGTACGAGCAGTACTTC.

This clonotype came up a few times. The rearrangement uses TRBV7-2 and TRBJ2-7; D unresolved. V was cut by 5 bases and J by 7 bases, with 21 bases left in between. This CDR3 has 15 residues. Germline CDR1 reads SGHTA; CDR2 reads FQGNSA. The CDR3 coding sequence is TGTGCCAGCAGCGGGCAAGGTTGGTTTAGTGAAGAGCAGTACTTC. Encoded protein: CASSGQGWFSEEQYF. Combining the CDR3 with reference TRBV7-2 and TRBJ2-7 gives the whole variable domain GAGVSQSPSNKVTEKGKDVELRCDPISGHTALYWYRQSLGQGLEFLIYFQGNSAPDKSGLPSDRFSAERTGGSVSTLTIQRTQQEDSAVYLCASSGQGWFSEEQYFGPGTRLTVT.

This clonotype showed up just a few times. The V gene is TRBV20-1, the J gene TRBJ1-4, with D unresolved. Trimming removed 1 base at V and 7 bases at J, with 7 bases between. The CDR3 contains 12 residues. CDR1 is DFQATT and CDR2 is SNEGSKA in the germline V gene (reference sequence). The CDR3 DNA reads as TGCAGTGCTAGAGTAGGTGGTGAAAAACTGTTTTTT. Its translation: CSARVGGEKLFF.

This CDR3 reads CASDGQGYQETQYF. In nucleotides, the CDR3 is TGTGCCAGCGACGGACAGGGGTACCAAGAGACCCAGTACTTC. V gene TRBV2 combines with J gene TRBJ2-5; 9 bases fit TRBD1. The V gene's germline CDR1 is SNHLY and CDR2 FYNNEI. V dropped 8 bases and J dropped 0; count of bases not matched to a gene: 4. The CDR3 runs 14 residues.

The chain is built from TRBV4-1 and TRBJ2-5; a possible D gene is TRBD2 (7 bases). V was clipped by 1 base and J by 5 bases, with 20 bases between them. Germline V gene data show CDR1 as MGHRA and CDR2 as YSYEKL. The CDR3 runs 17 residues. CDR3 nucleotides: TGCGCCAGCAGCCAAGGCCCCAGGGGAGGGAGGAAGGAGACCCAGTACTTC. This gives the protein CASSQGPRGGRKETQYF.

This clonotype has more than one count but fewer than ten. The CDR3 here is CATSEGPGELFF. In DNA form, the CDR3 reads TGTGCCACCAGTGAAGGCCCCGGGGAGCTGTTTTTT. The gene calls are TRBV24-1 and TRBJ2-2; the D is unclear. Trimming pared 4 bases from V and 6 bases from J, leaving 5 bases between. The germline V gene has CDR1 KGHDR and CDR2 SFDVKD. The CDR3 totals 12 residues.

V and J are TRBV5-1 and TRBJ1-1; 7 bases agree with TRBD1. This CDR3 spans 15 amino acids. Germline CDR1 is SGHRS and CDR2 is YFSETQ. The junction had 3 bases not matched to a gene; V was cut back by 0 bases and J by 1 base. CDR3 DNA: TGCGCCAGCAGCTTGGTTGCAGGGGGGAACACTGAAGCTTTCTTT. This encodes CASSLVAGGNTEAFF.

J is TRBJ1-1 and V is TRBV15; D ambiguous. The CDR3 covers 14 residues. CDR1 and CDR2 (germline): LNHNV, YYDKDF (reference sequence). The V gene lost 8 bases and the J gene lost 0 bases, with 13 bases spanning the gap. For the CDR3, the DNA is TGTGCCACCTCTGGGAGGCTAATGAACACTGAAGCTTTCTTT. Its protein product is CATSGRLMNTEAFF.

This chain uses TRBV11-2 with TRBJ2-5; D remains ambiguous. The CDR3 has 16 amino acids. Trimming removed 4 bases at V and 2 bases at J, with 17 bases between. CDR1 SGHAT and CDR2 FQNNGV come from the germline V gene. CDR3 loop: CASSSGQTILQETQYF. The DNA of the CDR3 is TGTGCCAGCAGCTCCGGTCAGACAATATTACAAGAGACCCAGTACTTC.

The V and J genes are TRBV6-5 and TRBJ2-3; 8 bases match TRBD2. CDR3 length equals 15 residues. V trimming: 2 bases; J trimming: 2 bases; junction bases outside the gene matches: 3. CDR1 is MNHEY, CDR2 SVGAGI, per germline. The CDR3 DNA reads TGTGCCAGCAGTTACCGAGCGGGGGCCACAGATACGCAGTATTTT. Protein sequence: CASSYRAGATDTQYF.

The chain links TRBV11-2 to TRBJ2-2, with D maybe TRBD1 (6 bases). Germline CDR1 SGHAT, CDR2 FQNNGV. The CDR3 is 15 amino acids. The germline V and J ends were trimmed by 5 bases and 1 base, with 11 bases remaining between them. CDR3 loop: CASSPRQVNTGELFF. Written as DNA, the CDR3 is TGTGCCAGCAGCCCAAGACAGGTGAACACCGGGGAGCTGTTTTTT. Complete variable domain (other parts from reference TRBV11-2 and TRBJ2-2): EAGVAQSPRYKIIEKRQSVAFWCNPISGHATLYWYQQILGQGPKLLIQFQNNGVVDDSQLPKDRFSAERLKGVDSTLKIQPAKLEDSAVYLCASSPRQVNTGELFFGEGSRLTVL.

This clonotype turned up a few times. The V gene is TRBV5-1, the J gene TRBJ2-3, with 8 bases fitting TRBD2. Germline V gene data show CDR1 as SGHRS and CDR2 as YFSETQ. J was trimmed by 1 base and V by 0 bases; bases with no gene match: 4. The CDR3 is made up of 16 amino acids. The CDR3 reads CASSLAPAGGTDTQYF. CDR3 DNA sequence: TGCGCCAGCAGCTTGGCTCCAGCGGGGGGCACAGATACGCAGTATTTT.

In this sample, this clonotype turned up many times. In DNA form, the CDR3 reads TGTGCCAGCAGCTTGGCTATGGTGGGAGGGCAGTTCTTC. Protein sequence: CASSLAMVGGQFF. This rearrangement joins TRBV7-2 to TRBJ2-1, with D possibly being TRBD2 (6 bases). Germline V gene data show CDR1 as SGHTA and CDR2 as FQGNSA. CDR3 size: 13 residues. V lost 3 bases, J lost 12 bases, and 15 bases lay in between.

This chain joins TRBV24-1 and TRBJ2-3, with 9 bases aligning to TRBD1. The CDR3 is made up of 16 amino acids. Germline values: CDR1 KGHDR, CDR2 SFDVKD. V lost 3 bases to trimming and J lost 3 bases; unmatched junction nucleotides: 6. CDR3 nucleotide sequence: TGTGCCACCAGTGATGGGACAGGGCTACTTACAGATACGCAGTATTTT. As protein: CATSDGTGLLTDTQYF.

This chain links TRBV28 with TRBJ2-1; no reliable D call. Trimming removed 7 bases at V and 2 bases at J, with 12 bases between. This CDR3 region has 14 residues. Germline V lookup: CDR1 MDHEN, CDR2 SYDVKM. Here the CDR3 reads CASKRNPTYNEQFF. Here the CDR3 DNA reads TGTGCCAGCAAGAGGAACCCCACCTACAATGAGCAGTTCTTC. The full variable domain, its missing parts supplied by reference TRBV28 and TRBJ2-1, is DVKVTQSSRYLVKRTGEKVFLECVQDMDHENMFWYRQDPGLGLRLIYFSYDVKMKEKGDIPEGYSVSREKKERFSLILESASTNQTSMYLCASKRNPTYNEQFFGPGTRLTVL.

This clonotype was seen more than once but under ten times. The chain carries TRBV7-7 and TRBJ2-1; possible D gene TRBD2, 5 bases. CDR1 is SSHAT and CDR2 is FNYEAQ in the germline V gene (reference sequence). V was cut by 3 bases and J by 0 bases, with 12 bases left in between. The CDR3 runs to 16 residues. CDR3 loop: CASSLGDLSSYNEQFF. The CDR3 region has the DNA TGTGCCAGCAGCTTGGGAGATCTGAGCTCCTACAATGAGCAGTTCTTC.

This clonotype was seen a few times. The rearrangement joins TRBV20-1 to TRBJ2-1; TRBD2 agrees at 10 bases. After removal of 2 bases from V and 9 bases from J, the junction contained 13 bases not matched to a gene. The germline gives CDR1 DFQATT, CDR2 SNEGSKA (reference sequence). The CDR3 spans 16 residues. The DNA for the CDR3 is TGCAGTGCTAGAAAGCGGGGGGGTAGGCGAACTGGTGAGCAGTTCTTC. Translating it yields CSARKRGGRRTGEQFF.

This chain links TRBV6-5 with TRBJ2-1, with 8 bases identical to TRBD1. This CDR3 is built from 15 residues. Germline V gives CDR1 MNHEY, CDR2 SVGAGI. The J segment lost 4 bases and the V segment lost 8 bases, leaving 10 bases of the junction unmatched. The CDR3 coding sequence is TGTGCCAGCCGGGCCGGGACAGGAACTTACAATGAGCAGTTCTTC. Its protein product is CASRAGTGTYNEQFF.

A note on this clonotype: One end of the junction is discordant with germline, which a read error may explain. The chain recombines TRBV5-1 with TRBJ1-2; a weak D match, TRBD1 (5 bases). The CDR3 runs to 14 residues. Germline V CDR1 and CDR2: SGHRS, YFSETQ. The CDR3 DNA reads TGTGCCAGCAGTCTATCTCAGGGCAACTATGGCTACACCTTC. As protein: CASSLSQGNYGYTF.

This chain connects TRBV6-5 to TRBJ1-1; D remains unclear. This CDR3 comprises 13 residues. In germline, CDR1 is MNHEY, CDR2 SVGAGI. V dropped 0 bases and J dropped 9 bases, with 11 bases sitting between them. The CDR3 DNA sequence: TGTGCCAGCAGTTACTCGAGAGGGTACCAAGCTTTCTTT. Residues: CASSYSRGYQAFF.

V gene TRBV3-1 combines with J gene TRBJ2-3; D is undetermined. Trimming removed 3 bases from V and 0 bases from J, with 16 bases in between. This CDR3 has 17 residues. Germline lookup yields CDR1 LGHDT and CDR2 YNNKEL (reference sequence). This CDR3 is CASSHIWPSSSTDTQYF. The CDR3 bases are TGTGCCAGCAGCCACATTTGGCCTAGTTCTAGCACAGATACGCAGTATTTT.

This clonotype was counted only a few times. The CDR3 is CASSFGGIVHNEQFF. In DNA form, the CDR3 reads TGTGCCAGCAGCTTTGGGGGTATCGTCCACAATGAGCAGTTCTTC. The chain carries TRBV5-4 and TRBJ2-1; D is tentatively TRBD1 or TRBD2 (5 bases each). The V end lost 2 bases, the J end lost 5 bases, and 14 bases lay between the germline ends. In germline, CDR1 is SGHNT, CDR2 YYREEE (reference sequence). This CDR3 has 15 amino acids.

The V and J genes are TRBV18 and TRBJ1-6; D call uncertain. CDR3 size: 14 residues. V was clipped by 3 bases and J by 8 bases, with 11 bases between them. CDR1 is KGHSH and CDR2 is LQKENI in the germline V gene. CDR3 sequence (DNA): TGTGCCAGCTCACCCACGGTCGGCGATTCACCCCTCCACTTT. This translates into CASSPTVGDSPLHF.

In nucleotides, the CDR3 is TGTGCCAGCAGCTCGAAAGTGTGGCATCCGTACATGAACACTGAAGCTTTCTTT. Its protein is CASSSKVWHPYMNTEAFF. This sequence joins TRBV7-2 and TRBJ1-1; D unresolved. This CDR3 comprises 18 residues. Trimming took off 4 bases at V and 0 bases at J, with 21 bases between the two ends. The germline CDR1 and CDR2 sequences are SGHTA and FQGNSA. Together with reference TRBV7-2 and TRBJ1-1, the CDR3 gives the full variable domain: GAGVSQSPSNKVTEKGKDVELRCDPISGHTALYWYRQSLGQGLEFLIYFQGNSAPDKSGLPSDRFSAERTGGSVSTLTIQRTQQEDSAVYLCASSSKVWHPYMNTEAFFGQGTRLTVV.

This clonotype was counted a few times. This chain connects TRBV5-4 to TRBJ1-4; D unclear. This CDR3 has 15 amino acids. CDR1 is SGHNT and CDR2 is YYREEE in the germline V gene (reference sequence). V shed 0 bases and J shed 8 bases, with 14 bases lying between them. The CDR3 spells CASSLGQSTGEKLFF. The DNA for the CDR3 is TGTGCCAGCAGCTTGGGACAATCTACGGGGGAAAAACTGTTTTTT.

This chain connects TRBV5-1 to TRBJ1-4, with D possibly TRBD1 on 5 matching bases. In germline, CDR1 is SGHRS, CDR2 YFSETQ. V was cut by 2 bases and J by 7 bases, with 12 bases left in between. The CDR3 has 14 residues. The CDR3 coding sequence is TGCGCCAGCAGCTTCGGGTCAGGGCGTGAAAAACTGTTTTTT. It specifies CASSFGSGREKLFF.

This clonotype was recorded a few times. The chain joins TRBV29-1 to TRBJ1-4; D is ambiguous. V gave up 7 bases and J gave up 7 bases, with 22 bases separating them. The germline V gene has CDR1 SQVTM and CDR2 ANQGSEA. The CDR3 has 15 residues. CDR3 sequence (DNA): TGCAGCGCCAAGGGTGAGCAGGCTTTTGGTGAAAAACTGTTTTTT. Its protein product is CSAKGEQAFGEKLFF.

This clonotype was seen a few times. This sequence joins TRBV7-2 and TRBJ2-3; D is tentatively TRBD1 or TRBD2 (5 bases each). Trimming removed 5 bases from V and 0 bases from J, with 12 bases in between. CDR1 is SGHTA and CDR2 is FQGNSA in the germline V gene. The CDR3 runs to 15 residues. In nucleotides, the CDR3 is TGTGCCAGCAGCCGTTCCCGGGACAGCACAGATACGCAGTATTTT. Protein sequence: CASSRSRDSTDTQYF.